The 10 T cell receptor beta chains below all came from one sample that was sequenced in a study of T cell responses to AZD1222 COVID-19 vaccine. Sequenced by immunoSEQ multiplex PCR; TCRdb stores in-frame clones only, minus some. The profile shows roughly 99,000 clones, around nine tenths of them singletons. The material sequenced was peripheral blood, taken 28 days after the second AZD1222 dose. These receptors originate from an adult who received the AZD1222 COVID-19 vaccine.

V usage is TRBV10-1 and J usage is TRBJ2-2, with a weak D call TRBD1 (6 bases). Per germline, CDR1 WNHNN and CDR2 SYGVQD (reference sequence). Between the trimmed V and J ends, which lost 10 bases and 0 bases, there was a span of 15 bases. The CDR3 covers 15 residues. The CDR3 bases are TGCGCCACCTCTACAGGACAGTCGAACACCGGGGAGCTGTTTTTT. The encoded protein is CATSTGQSNTGELFF.

V and J are TRBV9 and TRBJ1-6, with 8 bases that match TRBD1. Germline CDR1 SGDLS, CDR2 YYNGEE. The CDR3 is 15 amino acids. V lost 2 bases and J lost 8; bases outside the gene matches: 6. The CDR3 spells CASSVAGTGYSPLHF. Here the CDR3 DNA reads TGTGCCAGCAGCGTGGCCGGGACAGGCTATTCACCCCTCCACTTT. The full variable domain, in which reference TRBV9 and TRBJ1-6 provide the parts outside the CDR3, is DSGVTQTPKHLITATGQRVTLRCSPRSGDLSVYWYQQSLDQGLQFLIQYYNGEERAKGNILERFSAQQFPDLHSELNLSSLELGDSALYFCASSVAGTGYSPLHFGNGTRLTVT.

The V and J genes are TRBV21-1 and TRBJ2-7; TRBD1, the D gene given by the table, was not confirmed from the DNA. TRBV21-1 is assigned pseudogene status. The CDR3 is 16 amino acids. The CDR3 region has the DNA TGTGCCAGCAGCAAACCTTGGGGGACACTTTTCTACGAGCAGTACTTC. Translated, it gives CASSKPWGTLFYEQYF.

The chain combines TRBV7-2 with TRBJ2-7; TRBD2 matches 11 bases. The junction had 6 bases not matched to a gene; V was cut back by 5 bases and J by 0 bases. Germline V lookup: CDR1 SGHTA, CDR2 FQGNSA. This CDR3 has 16 amino acids. CDR3 region: CASSLGLAGFSYEQYF. The CDR3, as DNA: TGTGCCAGCAGCCTCGGACTAGCGGGTTTCTCCTACGAGCAGTACTTC.

V is TRBV4-3 and J is TRBJ2-2; perhaps TRBD2 as D (6 bases). The CDR3 totals 14 residues. CDR1 and CDR2 from the germline V gene are LGHNA and YSLEER. The V and J ends lost 0 bases and 6 bases respectively, with 8 bases between them. For the CDR3, the DNA is TGCGCCAGCAGCCAAGACGGGAGCCCCGGGGAGCTGTTTTTT. Protein sequence: CASSQDGSPGELFF.

CDR3 nucleotides: TGTGCCAGCACCCCTTCAATCGGACTGCTCAATGAGCAGTTCTTC. It codes for CASTPSIGLLNEQFF. This chain uses TRBV7-7 with TRBJ2-1, with D possibly TRBD2 on 5 matching bases. This CDR3 is 15 amino acids long. Germline values: CDR1 SSHAT, CDR2 FNYEAQ (reference sequence). V lost 7 bases and J 6 bases, leaving 19 bases between the germline ends.

The genes are TRBV11-2 and TRBJ2-2; D call uncertain. The CDR3 extends over 14 amino acids. Trimming stripped 1 base from V and 5 bases from J, with 8 bases between. CDR1 and CDR2 (germline): SGHAT, FQNNGV. The CDR3 DNA is TGTGCCAGCAGCTTAGGTAGACTTACCGGGGAGCTGTTTTTT. Translating it yields CASSLGRLTGELFF.

The genes are TRBV5-1 and TRBJ1-2; D is perhaps TRBD1 (5 bases). Germline CDR1 and CDR2: SGHRS and YFSETQ. With 4 bases removed from V and 6 bases from J, the gap between germline ends came to 19 bases. The CDR3 is 15 residues long. In nucleotides, the CDR3 is TGCGCCAGCAGCCTCGGGACCCCCGTTTTTGATGGCTACACCTTC. This sequence encodes CASSLGTPVFDGYTF. Supplemented by reference TRBV5-1 and TRBJ1-2, the full variable domain reads KAGVTQTPRYLIKTRGQQVTLSCSPISGHRSVSWYQQTPGQGLQFLFEYFSETQRNKGNFPGRFSGRQFSNSRSEMNVSTLELGDSALYLCASSLGTPVFDGYTFGSGTRLTVV.

The chain carries TRBV20-1 and TRBJ2-7, with D perhaps TRBD1 (5 bases). CDR3 length: 10 amino acids. Trimming removed 5 bases from V and 5 bases from J, with 7 bases in between. In germline, CDR1 is DFQATT, CDR2 SNEGSKA (reference sequence). In DNA, the CDR3 is TGCAGTGCTGGACACAACGAGCAGTACTTC. Translated, it gives CSAGHNEQYF.

V usage is TRBV28 and J usage is TRBJ2-3; the D is unclear. This CDR3 spans 13 amino acids. In germline, CDR1 is MDHEN, CDR2 SYDVKM. Deletions cut 7 bases from V and 3 bases from J, with 11 bases between. CDR3 sequence (DNA): TGTGCCAGCACCCCCCCCGCTACAGATACGCAGTATTTT. Protein product: CASTPPATDTQYF. Complete variable domain (other parts from reference TRBV28 and TRBJ2-3): DVKVTQSSRYLVKRTGEKVFLECVQDMDHENMFWYRQDPGLGLRLIYFSYDVKMKEKGDIPEGYSVSREKKERFSLILESASTNQTSMYLCASTPPATDTQYFGPGTRLTVL.